This note documents a single TCR beta chain sequence. The sample originates from a study of blood T cell repertoires in COVID-19. Study summary: The samples span acute and convalescent COVID-19 from the United States, Italy and Spain. PBMCs, B-cell-depleted T cells, or T cells provided the cDNA or gDNA that made up the material.

In the original processing: Amplifying reference gene primers gave estimates of nucleated cell counts. The repertoire was sequenced with immunoSEQ multiplex PCR; TCRdb's copy has only in-frame clones and lacks some. The V and J calls and clone size were taken over from that table, and D and trimming were inferred from the DNA. The sample has some 220,000 clones, around 81% seen once; the top ten hold around 6.4%. The CDR3 is 15 residues long. Per the germline V gene, CDR1 is SQVTM and CDR2 is ANQGSEA. V lost 7 bases and J lost 5; bases outside the gene matches: 13. The rearrangement joins TRBV29-1 to TRBJ1-1; 10 nucleotides line up with TRBD1. The TCR comes from a woman aged 60-75 years with active or convalescent COVID-19. Sequencing input: peripheral blood. Here the CDR3 reads CSAGGTGARRTEAFF. CDR3 coding DNA: TGCAGCGCCGGTGGGACAGGGGCGAGGAGGACTGAAGCTTTCTTT.